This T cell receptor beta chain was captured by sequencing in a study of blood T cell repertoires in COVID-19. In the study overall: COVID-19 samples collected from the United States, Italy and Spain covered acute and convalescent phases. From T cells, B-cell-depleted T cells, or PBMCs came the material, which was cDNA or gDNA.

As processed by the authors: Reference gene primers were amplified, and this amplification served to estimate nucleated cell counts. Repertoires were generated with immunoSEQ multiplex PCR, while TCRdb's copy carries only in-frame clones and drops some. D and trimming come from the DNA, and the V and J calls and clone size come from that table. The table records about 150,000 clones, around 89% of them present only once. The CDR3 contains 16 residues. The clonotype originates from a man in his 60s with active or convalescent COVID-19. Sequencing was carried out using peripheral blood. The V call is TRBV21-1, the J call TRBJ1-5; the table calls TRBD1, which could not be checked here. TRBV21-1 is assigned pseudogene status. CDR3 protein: CASSRTGTGWDQPQHF. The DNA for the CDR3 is TGTGCCAGCAGCAGAACCGGGACAGGGTGGGATCAGCCCCAGCATTTT.